The sequence of this T cell receptor beta chain was determined in a study of blood T cell repertoires in COVID-19. Whole-study context: Samples taken during acute and convalescent COVID-19 were collected in the United States, Italy and Spain. T cells, B-cell-depleted T cells, or PBMCs supplied cDNA or gDNA.

This CDR3 region has 16 residues. V was pared by 5 bases and J by 3 bases, with 11 bases of the junction left unmatched. The germline CDR1 and CDR2 sequences are MDHEN and SYDVKM. Source study methods: Reference gene primer amplification gave nucleated cell count estimates. Assay used: immunoSEQ multiplex PCR; TCRdb lists only in-frame clones, some missing. D and trimming come from the DNA, and the V and J calls and clone size come from that table. Here the sample spans 140,000 or so clones, around 80% being singletons. Sequences were obtained from peripheral blood. The rearrangement links TRBV28 to TRBJ2-5; 8 bases map to TRBD2. This clonotype was obtained from a man between 65 and 85 years old who had recovered from COVID-19. CDR3 sequence reads: CASSTPLAGGKETQYF. The CDR3 DNA sequence: TGTGCCAGCAGTACCCCCCTGGCGGGAGGAAAAGAGACCCAGTACTTC.